The entry that follows covers one T cell receptor beta chain sequence. This sample was taken from a study of blood T cell repertoires in COVID-19. Across the whole study: Specimens from acute and convalescent COVID-19 originated in the United States, Italy and Spain. T cells, B-cell-depleted T cells, or PBMCs provided the cDNA or gDNA that served as material.

Per germline, CDR1 MNHEY and CDR2 SVGAGI. This CDR3 region has 13 residues. Trimming pared 6 bases from V and 5 bases from J, leaving 13 bases between. Profiled with immunoSEQ multiplex PCR; TCRdb holds only in-frame clones, not every one. Seen here are approximately 440,000 clones, roughly 87% observed once, and the top ten hold under 0.85%. Study members were between 18 and 89 years old and lived in around 24 US regions. Cohort 3 recovered donors had two negative PCRs, clearance, or symptom resolution. This chain uses TRBV6-5 with TRBJ1-2, with D uncertain. The sequencing input was PBMCs or T cells enriched from blood (not recorded which). The receptor's source is a woman between 18 and 29 years old who had recovered from COVID-19. The CDR3 is CASRQLGSYGYTF. The CDR3 DNA reads TGTGCCAGCAGGCAACTAGGGTCATATGGCTACACCTTC.